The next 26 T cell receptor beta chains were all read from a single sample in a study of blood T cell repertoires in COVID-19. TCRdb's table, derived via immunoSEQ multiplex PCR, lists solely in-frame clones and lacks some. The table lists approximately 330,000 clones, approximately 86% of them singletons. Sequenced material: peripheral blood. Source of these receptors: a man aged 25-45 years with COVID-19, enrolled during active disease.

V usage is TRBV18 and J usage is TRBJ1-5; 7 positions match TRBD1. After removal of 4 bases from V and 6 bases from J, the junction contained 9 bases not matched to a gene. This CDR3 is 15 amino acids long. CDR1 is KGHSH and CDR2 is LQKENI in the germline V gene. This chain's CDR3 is CASSQEAGGGQPQHF. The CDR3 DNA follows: TGTGCCAGCTCACAGGAGGCAGGGGGAGGTCAGCCCCAGCATTTT.

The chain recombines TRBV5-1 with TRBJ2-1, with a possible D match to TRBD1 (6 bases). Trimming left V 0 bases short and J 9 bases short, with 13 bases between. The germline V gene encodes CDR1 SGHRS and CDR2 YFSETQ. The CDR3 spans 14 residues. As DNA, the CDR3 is TGCGCCAGCAGCTTGGACAGGGCGTTGTTTGAGCAGTTCTTC. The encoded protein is CASSLDRALFEQFF. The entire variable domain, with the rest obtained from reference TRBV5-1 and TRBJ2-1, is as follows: KAGVTQTPRYLIKTRGQQVTLSCSPISGHRSVSWYQQTPGQGLQFLFEYFSETQRNKGNFPGRFSGRQFSNSRSEMNVSTLELGDSALYLCASSLDRALFEQFFGPGTRLTVL.

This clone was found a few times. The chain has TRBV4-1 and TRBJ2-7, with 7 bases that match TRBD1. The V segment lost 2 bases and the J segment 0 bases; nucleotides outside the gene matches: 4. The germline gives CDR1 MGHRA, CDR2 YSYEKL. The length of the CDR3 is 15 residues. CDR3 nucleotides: TGCGCCAGCAGCCAATTGACAGGGCCCTCCTACGAGCAGTACTTC. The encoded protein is CASSQLTGPSYEQYF.

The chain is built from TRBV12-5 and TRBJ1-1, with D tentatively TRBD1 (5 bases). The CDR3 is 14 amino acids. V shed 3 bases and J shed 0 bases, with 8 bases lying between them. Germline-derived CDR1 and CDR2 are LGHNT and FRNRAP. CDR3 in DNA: TGTGCTAGTGGTTTTGGGGACTTGAACACTGAAGCTTTCTTT. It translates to CASGFGDLNTEAFF.

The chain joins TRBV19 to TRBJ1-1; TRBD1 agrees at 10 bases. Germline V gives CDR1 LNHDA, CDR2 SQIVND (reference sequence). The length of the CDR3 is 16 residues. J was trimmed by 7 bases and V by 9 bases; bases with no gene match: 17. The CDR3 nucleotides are TGTGCCAGCCGATCCGGGACAGGGGCCCTAGGGGGTGAAGCTTTCTTT. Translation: CASRSGTGALGGEAFF. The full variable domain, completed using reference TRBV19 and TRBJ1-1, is DGGITQSPKYLFRKEGQNVTLSCEQNLNHDAMYWYRQDPGQGLRLIYYSQIVNDFQKGDIAEGYSVSREKKESFPLTVTSAQKNPTAFYLCASRSGTGALGGEAFFGQGTRLTVV.

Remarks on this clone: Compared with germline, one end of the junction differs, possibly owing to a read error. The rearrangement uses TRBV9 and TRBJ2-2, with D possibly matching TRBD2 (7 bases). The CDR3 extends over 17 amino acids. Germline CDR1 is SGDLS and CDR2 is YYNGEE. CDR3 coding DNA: TGTGCCCGCAGTACTGGGGGGGGCAGTCTCGGCACCGGGGAGCTGTTTTTT. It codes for CARSTGGGSLGTGELFF.

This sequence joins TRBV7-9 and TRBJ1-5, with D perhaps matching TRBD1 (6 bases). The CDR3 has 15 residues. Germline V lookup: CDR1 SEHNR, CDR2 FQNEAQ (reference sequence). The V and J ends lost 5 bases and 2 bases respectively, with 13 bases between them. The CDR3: CASSPGSGGNQPQHF. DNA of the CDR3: TGTGCCAGCAGCCCAGGTTCAGGGGGCAATCAGCCCCAGCATTTT.

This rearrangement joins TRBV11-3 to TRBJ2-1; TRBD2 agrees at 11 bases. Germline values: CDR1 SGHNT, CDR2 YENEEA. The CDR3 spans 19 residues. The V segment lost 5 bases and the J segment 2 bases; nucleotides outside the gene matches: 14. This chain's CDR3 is CASSPPGSGGARPYNEQFF. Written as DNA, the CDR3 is TGTGCCAGCAGCCCTCCTGGTAGCGGGGGGGCCAGACCCTACAATGAGCAGTTCTTC.

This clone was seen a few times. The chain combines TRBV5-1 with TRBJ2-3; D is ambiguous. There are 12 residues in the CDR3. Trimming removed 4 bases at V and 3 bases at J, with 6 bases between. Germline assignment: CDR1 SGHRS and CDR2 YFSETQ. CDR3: CASSPPTDTQYF. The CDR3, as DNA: TGCGCCAGCAGCCCTCCTACAGATACGCAGTATTTT.

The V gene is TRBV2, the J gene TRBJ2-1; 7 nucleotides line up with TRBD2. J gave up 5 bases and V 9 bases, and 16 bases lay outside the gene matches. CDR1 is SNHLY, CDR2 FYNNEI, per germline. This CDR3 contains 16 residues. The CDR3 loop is CARQKLSGTINNEQFF. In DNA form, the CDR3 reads TGTGCCAGACAAAAACTCTCCGGGACTATCAACAATGAGCAGTTCTTC.

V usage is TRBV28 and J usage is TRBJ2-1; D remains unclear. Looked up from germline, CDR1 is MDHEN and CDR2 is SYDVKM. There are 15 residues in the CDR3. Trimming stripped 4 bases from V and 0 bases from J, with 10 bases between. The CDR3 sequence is CASSSADTSYNEQFF. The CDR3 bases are TGTGCCAGCAGTTCCGCAGACACCTCCTACAATGAGCAGTTCTTC. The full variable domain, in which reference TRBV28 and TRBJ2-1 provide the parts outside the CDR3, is DVKVTQSSRYLVKRTGEKVFLECVQDMDHENMFWYRQDPGLGLRLIYFSYDVKMKEKGDIPEGYSVSREKKERFSLILESASTNQTSMYLCASSSADTSYNEQFFGPGTRLTVL.

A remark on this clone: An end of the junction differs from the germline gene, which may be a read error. CDR3 coding DNA: TGTGTCAGCAGCTATAATGAAGCTTTCTTT. Translated, it gives CVSSYNEAFF. The chain employs TRBV7-9 and TRBJ1-1; D uncertain. The CDR3 has 10 residues. Germline V lookup: CDR1 SEHNR, CDR2 FQNEAQ (reference sequence).

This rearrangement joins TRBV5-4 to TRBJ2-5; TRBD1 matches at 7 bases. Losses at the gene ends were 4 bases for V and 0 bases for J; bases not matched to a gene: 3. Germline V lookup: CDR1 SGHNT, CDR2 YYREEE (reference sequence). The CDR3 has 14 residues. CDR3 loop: CASSQGQNQETQYF. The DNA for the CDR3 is TGTGCCAGCAGCCAGGGACAGAACCAAGAGACCCAGTACTTC.

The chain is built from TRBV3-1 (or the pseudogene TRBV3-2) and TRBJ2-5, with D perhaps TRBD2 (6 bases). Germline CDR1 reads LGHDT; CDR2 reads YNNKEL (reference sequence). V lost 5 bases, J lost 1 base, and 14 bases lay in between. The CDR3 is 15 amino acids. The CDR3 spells CASSAQRVIQETQYF. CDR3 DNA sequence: TGTGCCAGCAGCGCCCAGCGGGTAATCCAAGAGACCCAGTACTTC.

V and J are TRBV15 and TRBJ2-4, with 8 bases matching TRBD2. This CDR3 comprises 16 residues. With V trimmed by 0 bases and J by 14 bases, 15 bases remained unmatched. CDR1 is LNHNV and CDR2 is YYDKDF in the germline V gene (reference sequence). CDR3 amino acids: CATSRDFSGLAAGKYF. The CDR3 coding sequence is TGTGCCACCAGCAGAGATTTTTCCGGACTAGCAGCCGGAAAGTACTTC.

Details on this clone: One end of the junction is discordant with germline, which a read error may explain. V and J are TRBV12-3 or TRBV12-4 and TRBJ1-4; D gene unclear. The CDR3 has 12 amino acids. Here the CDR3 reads CASSSRVEGSIF. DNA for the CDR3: TGTGCCAGCAGTTCAAGGGTGGAGGGCTCGATTTTT.

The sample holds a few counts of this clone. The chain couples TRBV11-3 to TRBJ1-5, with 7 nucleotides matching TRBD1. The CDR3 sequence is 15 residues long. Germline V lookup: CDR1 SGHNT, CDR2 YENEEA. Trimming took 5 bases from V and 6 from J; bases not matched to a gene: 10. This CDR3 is CASSRGGGVSQPQHF. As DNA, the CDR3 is TGTGCCAGCAGCCGAGGGGGCGGGGTCAGTCAGCCCCAGCATTTT.

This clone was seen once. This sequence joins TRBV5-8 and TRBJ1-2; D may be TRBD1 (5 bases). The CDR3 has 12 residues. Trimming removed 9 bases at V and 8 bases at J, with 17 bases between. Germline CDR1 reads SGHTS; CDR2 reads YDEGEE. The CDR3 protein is CAIQTAYLGYTF. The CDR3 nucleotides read TGTGCCATCCAGACAGCTTACCTAGGCTACACCTTC.

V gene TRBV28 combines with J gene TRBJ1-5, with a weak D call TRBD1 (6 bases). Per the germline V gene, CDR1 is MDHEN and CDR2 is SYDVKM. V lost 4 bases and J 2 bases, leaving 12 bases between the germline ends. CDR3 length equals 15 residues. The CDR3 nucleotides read TGTGCCAGCAGTTACCAACAGGGTGGCAATCAGCCCCAGCATTTT. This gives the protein CASSYQQGGNQPQHF.

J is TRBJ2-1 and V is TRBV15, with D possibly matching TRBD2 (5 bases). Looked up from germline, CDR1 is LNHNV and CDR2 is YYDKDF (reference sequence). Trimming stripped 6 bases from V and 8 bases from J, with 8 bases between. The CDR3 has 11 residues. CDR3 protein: CATSSEDEQFF. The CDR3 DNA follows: TGTGCCACCAGTAGCGAGGATGAGCAGTTCTTC.

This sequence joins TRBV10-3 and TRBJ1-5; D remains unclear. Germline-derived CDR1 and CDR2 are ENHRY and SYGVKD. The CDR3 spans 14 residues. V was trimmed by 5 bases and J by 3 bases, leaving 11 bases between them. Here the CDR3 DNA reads TGTGCCATCAGTCAAACAGAGAACAATCAGCCCCAGCATTTT. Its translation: CAISQTENNQPQHF.

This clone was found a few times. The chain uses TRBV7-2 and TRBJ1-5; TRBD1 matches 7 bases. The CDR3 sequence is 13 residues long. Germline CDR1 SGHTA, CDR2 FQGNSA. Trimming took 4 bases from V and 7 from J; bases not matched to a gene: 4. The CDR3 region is CASSYGQEQPQHF. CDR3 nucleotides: TGTGCCAGCAGCTACGGACAGGAGCAGCCCCAGCATTTT.

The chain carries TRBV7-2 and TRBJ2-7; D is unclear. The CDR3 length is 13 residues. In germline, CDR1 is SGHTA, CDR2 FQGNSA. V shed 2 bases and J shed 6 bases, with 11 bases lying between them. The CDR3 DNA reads TGTGCCAGCAGCTTACGGGTCGAATCCGAGCAGTACTTC. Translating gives CASSLRVESEQYF.

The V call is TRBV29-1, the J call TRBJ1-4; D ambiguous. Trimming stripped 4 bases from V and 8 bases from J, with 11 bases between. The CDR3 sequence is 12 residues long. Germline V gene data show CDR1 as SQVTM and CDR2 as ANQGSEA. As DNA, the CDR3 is TGCAGCGTTGCCGGGAGGAGAGAAAAACTGTTTTTT. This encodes CSVAGRREKLFF.

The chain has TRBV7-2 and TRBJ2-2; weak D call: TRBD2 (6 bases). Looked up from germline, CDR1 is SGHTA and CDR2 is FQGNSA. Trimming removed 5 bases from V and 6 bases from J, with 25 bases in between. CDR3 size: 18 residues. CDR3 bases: TGTGCCAGCAGCCTACTCCAGGTGTCGGGAGTTGGTTCCGGGGAGCTGTTTTTT. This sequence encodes CASSLLQVSGVGSGELFF. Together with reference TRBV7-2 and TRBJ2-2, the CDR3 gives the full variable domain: GAGVSQSPSNKVTEKGKDVELRCDPISGHTALYWYRQSLGQGLEFLIYFQGNSAPDKSGLPSDRFSAERTGGSVSTLTIQRTQQEDSAVYLCASSLLQVSGVGSGELFFGEGSRLTVL.

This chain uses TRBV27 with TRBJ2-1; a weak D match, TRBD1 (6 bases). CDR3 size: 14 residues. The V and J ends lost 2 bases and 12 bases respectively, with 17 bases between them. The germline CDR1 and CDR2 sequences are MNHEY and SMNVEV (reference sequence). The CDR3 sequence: CASSLGSGTWGQFF. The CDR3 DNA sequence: TGTGCCAGCAGTTTAGGGTCCGGGACATGGGGGCAGTTCTTC.